This TCR beta chain came from a study of technical replicates of blood from a handful of donors. This table comes from immunoSEQ multiplex PCR, and its TCRdb copy is limited to in-frame clones, with some not included. The sample contains tens of thousands of clones, about 97% of which appear only once. The CDR3 totals 18 residues. V trimming: 0 bases; J trimming: 1 base; junction bases outside the gene matches: 9. Germline values: CDR1 MNHNS, CDR2 SASEGT. The sequence was obtained from a human donor in good health. J is TRBJ2-4 and V is TRBV6-1; 7 bases agree with TRBD2. Sequencing was performed on T cells isolated from PBMCs. The CDR3: CASSEAGGSLLAKNIQYF. The CDR3 DNA reads as TGTGCCAGCAGTGAAGCCGGGGGGTCACTGCTGGCCAAAAACATTCAGTACTTC.